The 16 T cell receptor beta chains listed next were all sequenced from one sample in a study of blood T cell repertoires in COVID-19 (dated by TCRdb to the early 2020s). Library preparation employed the immunoSEQ multiplex PCR assay. TCRdb stores this immuneACCESS table with in-frame sequences only. Part of the clones is absent; in the studies checked, under half of the shortfall reflects unresolved V genes, and no reason is known for the rest. The sample table shows 45,000 to 70,000 clones, and approximately 81% are seen once. Under 15% of the sample is held by the ten biggest clonotypes. The sequencing input was peripheral blood. The receptors stem from a woman aged 80 or older with acute or convalescent COVID-19.

This chain links TRBV5-1 with TRBJ1-2, with D possibly being TRBD1 (5 bases). Germline V gene lookup returns CDR1 SGHRS and CDR2 YFSETQ. This CDR3 comprises 17 residues. V lost 4 bases to trimming and J lost 2 bases, with 21 bases between them. Here the CDR3 DNA reads TGCGCCAGCAGCCTGAATGGACGGACATTACTAAACTATGGCTACACCTTC. The encoded protein is CASSLNGRTLLNYGYTF.

The V call is TRBV12-3 or TRBV12-4, the J call TRBJ2-7, with a weak D call TRBD1 (6 bases). The CDR3 has 12 residues. Trimming took off 6 bases at V and 3 bases at J, with 9 bases between the two ends. CDR3 bases: TGTGCCAGCAGCCTACAGGGCTACGAGCAGTACTTC. Residues: CASSLQGYEQYF.

This clone was observed a few times. The chain employs TRBV5-6 and TRBJ1-1, with 8 nucleotides matching TRBD1. The CDR3 consists of 15 residues. Germline V CDR1 and CDR2: SGHDT, YYEEEE. V was pared by 3 bases and J by 1 base, with 5 bases of the junction left unmatched. The CDR3 nucleotides are TGTGCCAGCAGCTACCTCGGACAGGGGAACACTGAAGCTTTCTTT. This gives the protein CASSYLGQGNTEAFF.

The V and J genes are TRBV3-1 (or the pseudogene TRBV3-2) and TRBJ1-1; D might be TRBD1 (6 bases). V was cut by 2 bases and J by 6 bases, with 10 bases left in between. The CDR3 extends over 13 amino acids. Germline CDR1 is LGHDT and CDR2 is YNNKEL (reference sequence). CDR3 sequence reads: CASSQFRGAEAFF. In DNA form, the CDR3 reads TGTGCCAGCAGCCAATTCAGGGGCGCTGAAGCTTTCTTT.

The chain is built from TRBV5-1 and TRBJ2-1, with a possible D match to TRBD1 (6 bases). V lost 2 bases and J 7 bases, leaving 10 bases between the germline ends. CDR1 SGHRS and CDR2 YFSETQ come from the germline V gene. The CDR3 runs to 13 residues. This chain's CDR3 is CASSLYRVNEQFF. CDR3 nucleotide sequence: TGCGCCAGCAGCTTATACAGGGTGAATGAGCAGTTCTTC.

The chain is built from TRBV12-5 and TRBJ2-5; 15 bases agree with TRBD2. The CDR3 contains 19 residues. Trimming at V came to 9 bases and at J to 4 bases, leaving 18 bases not matched to a gene. Per the germline V gene, CDR1 is LGHNT and CDR2 is FRNRAP. The CDR3 DNA reads TGTGCTAGAACTACACAGGCCAGGAGGACTAGCGGGGGGGCAGAGACCCAGTACTTC. Protein sequence: CARTTQARRTSGGAETQYF.

This clone was seen just once. DNA for the CDR3: TGTGCCAGCAGCCGGGGACAGGGGAAGGCTGGAAACACCATATATTTT. It yields the protein CASSRGQGKAGNTIYF. The chain couples TRBV13 to TRBJ1-3, with 10 positions matching TRBD1. Germline CDR1 is PRHDT and CDR2 is FYEKMQ (reference sequence). This CDR3 has 16 amino acids. V gave up 5 bases and J gave up 2 bases; unmatched junction bases: 6.

This chain connects TRBV6-5 to TRBJ1-2; D uncertain. The V end was cut by 7 bases, the J end by 2 bases, with 8 bases between. Germline CDR1 and CDR2: MNHEY and SVGAGI. There are 12 residues in the CDR3. The CDR3 region has the DNA TGTGCCAGCACAAGCGGAAACTATGGCTACACCTTC. This translates into CASTSGNYGYTF.

The chain carries TRBV10-3 and TRBJ1-2; 7 bases align to TRBD1. Trimming took 6 bases from V and 8 from J; bases not matched to a gene: 6. This CDR3 has 12 residues. The V gene's germline CDR1 is ENHRY and CDR2 SYGVKD. The CDR3 coding sequence is TGTGCCATCAGCGGACAGGAGGACGGCTACACCTTC. Amino acid sequence: CAISGQEDGYTF.

The chain employs TRBV11-2 and TRBJ2-7; TRBD2 matches at 12 bases. The CDR3 sequence is 17 residues long. Germline CDR1 is SGHAT and CDR2 is FQNNGV. The V gene end was trimmed by 1 base and the J gene end by 7 bases; junction bases not matched to a gene: 11. The DNA for the CDR3 is TGTGCCAGCAGCTTAGCACGGACTAGCGGGGTCCGGGGAGAGCAGTACTTC. It specifies CASSLARTSGVRGEQYF.

This chain connects TRBV18 to TRBJ1-3; D possibly corresponds to TRBD1 (6 bases). The CDR3 is 16 amino acids. V was cut by 3 bases and J by 0 bases, with 12 bases left in between. CDR1 and CDR2 from the germline V gene are KGHSH and LQKENI. The CDR3 protein is CASSPPRTVSGNTIYF. The CDR3 nucleotides read TGTGCCAGCTCACCGCCTCGGACAGTCTCTGGAAACACCATATATTTT. Using reference TRBV18 and TRBJ1-3 for the parts outside the CDR3, the full variable domain is NAGVMQNPRHLVRRRGQEARLRCSPMKGHSHVYWYRQLPEEGLKFMVYLQKENIIDESGMPKERFSAEFPKEGPSILRIQQVVRGDSAAYFCASSPPRTVSGNTIYFGEGSWLTVV.

This chain uses TRBV29-1 with TRBJ1-1; D ambiguous. The V end was cut by 4 bases, the J end by 1 base, with 4 bases between. The CDR3 has 11 amino acids. The V gene's germline CDR1 is SQVTM and CDR2 ANQGSEA. The CDR3: CSVVSNTEAFF. CDR3 DNA sequence: TGCAGCGTTGTCTCGAACACTGAAGCTTTCTTT.

This clone was observed a single time. The rearrangement links TRBV12-3 or TRBV12-4 to TRBJ1-5, with D perhaps TRBD1 (6 bases). V shed 7 bases and J shed 7 bases, with 14 bases lying between them. The length of the CDR3 is 13 residues. CDR3 residues: CASTQIQGQPQHF. For the CDR3, the DNA is TGTGCCAGCACCCAAATCCAGGGGCAGCCCCAGCATTTT.

The V call is TRBV2, the J call TRBJ2-1; a weak D match, TRBD2 (6 bases). V lost 7 bases, J lost 3 bases, and 16 bases lay in between. CDR1 and CDR2 (germline): SNHLY, FYNNEI. The length of the CDR3 is 15 residues. The CDR3 reads CASKTRDLSYNEQFF. DNA for the CDR3: TGTGCCAGCAAGACCCGGGACTTAAGCTACAATGAGCAGTTCTTC.

The chain uses TRBV3-1 (or the pseudogene TRBV3-2) and TRBJ2-1; TRBD1 matches 10 bases. Germline V lookup: CDR1 LGHDT, CDR2 YNNKEL (reference sequence). V trimming: 3 bases; J trimming: 4 bases; junction bases outside the gene matches: 6. This CDR3 has 16 residues. The CDR3 bases are TGTGCCAGCAGCCAGCCGGGACAGGGGCTTTACAATGAGCAGTTCTTC. It is translated as CASSQPGQGLYNEQFF.

This clone was picked up one time. The chain couples TRBV7-2 to TRBJ2-7; the match to TRBD1 covers 8 bases. The V segment lost 5 bases and the J segment 3 bases; nucleotides outside the gene matches: 9. This CDR3 region has 15 residues. Per germline, CDR1 SGHTA and CDR2 FQGNSA. This CDR3 reads CASSPLPGQGYEQYF. The CDR3 DNA reads TGTGCCAGCAGCCCGCTCCCCGGACAGGGCTACGAGCAGTACTTC.